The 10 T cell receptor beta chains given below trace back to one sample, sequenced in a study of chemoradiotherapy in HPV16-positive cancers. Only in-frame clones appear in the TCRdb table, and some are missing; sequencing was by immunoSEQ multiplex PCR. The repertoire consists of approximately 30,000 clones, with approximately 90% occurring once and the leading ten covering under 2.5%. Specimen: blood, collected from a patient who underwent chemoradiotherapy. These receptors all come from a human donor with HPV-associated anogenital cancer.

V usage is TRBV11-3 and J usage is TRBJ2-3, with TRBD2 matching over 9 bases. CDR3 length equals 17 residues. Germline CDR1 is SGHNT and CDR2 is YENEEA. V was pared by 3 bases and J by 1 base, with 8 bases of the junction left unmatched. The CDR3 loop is CASSFSLAGSGTDTQYF. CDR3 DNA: TGTGCCAGCAGCTTTAGTCTAGCGGGGTCTGGCACAGATACGCAGTATTTT.

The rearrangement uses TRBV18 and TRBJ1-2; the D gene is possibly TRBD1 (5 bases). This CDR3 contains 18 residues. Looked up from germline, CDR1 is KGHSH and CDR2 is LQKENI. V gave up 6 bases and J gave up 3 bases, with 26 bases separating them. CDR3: CASSHTQDGGAIDYGYTF. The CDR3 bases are TGTGCCAGCTCCCACACCCAAGACGGGGGAGCCATAGACTATGGCTACACCTTC. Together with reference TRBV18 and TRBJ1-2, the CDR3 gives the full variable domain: NAGVMQNPRHLVRRRGQEARLRCSPMKGHSHVYWYRQLPEEGLKFMVYLQKENIIDESGMPKERFSAEFPKEGPSILRIQQVVRGDSAAYFCASSHTQDGGAIDYGYTFGSGTRLTVV.

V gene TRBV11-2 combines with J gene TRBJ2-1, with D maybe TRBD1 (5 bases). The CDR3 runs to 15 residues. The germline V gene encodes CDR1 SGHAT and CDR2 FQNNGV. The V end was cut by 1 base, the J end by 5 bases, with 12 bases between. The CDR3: CASSLAGYTHNEQFF. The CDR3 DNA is TGTGCCAGCAGCTTAGCAGGGTATACCCACAATGAGCAGTTCTTC.

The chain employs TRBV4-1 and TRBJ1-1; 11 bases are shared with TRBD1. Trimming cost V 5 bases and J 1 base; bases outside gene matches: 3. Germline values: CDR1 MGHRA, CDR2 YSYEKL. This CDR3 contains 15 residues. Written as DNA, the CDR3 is TGCGCCAGCAGCAAAGGACAGGGGGCGAACACTGAAGCTTTCTTT. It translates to CASSKGQGANTEAFF.

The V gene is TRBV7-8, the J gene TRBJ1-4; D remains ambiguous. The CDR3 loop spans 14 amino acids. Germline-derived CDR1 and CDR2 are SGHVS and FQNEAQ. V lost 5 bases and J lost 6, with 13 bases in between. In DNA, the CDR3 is TGTGCCAGCAGCCTGCGGAGAGGAGATGAAAAACTGTTTTTT. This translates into CASSLRRGDEKLFF.

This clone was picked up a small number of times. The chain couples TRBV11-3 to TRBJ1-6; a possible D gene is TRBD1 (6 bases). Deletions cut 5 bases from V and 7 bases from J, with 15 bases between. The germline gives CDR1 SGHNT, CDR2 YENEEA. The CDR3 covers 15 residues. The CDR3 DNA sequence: TGTGCCAGCAGCCCGGGGGGGCAGGGGAATTCACCCCTCCACTTT. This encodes CASSPGGQGNSPLHF.

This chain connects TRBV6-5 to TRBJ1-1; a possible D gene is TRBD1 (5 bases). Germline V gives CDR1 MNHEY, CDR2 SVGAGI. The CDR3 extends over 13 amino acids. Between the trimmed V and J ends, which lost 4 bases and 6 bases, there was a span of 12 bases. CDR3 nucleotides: TGTGCCAGCAGTTCCGATAGGGGCGCTGAAGCTTTCTTT. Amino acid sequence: CASSSDRGAEAFF.

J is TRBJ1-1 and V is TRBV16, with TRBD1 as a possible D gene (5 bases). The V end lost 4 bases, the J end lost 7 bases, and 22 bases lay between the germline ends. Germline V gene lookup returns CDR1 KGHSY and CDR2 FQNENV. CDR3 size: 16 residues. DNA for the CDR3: TGTGCCAGCAGCCTCCTCCTAACAGGACGGAGGGGTGAAGCTTTCTTT. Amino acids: CASSLLLTGRRGEAFF.

The CDR3, as DNA: TGTGCCAGCAGCAAACTAGACTACAGAGACCTAGCCAAAAACATTCAGTACTTC. Its protein is CASSKLDYRDLAKNIQYF. The rearrangement links TRBV14 to TRBJ2-4; D is perhaps TRBD2 (5 bases). This CDR3 contains 18 residues. CDR1 and CDR2 (germline): SGHDN, FVKESK. Deletions cut 5 bases from V and 0 bases from J, with 20 bases between.

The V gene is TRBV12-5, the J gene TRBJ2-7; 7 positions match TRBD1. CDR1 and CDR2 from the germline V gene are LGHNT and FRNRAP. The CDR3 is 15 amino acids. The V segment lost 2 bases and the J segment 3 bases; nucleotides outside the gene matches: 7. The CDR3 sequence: CASGLTRQGCYEQYF. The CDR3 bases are TGTGCTAGTGGTTTGACCAGACAGGGTTGCTACGAGCAGTACTTC.